This T cell receptor (beta chain) was captured by sequencing in a study of blood T cell repertoires in COVID-19. Study-level background: Samples representing acute and convalescent COVID-19 were sourced from the United States, Italy and Spain. PBMCs, B-cell-depleted T cells, or T cells provided the cDNA or gDNA that made up the material.

There are 13 residues in the CDR3. Trimming shortened V by 6 bases and J by 7 bases, and 10 bases separated the two germline ends. Germline-derived CDR1 and CDR2 are MNHEY and SMNVEV (reference sequence). In the original analysis: Amplification with reference gene primers provided the estimates of nucleated cell counts. Libraries were prepared by immunoSEQ multiplex PCR; TCRdb keeps only in-frame clonotypes and omits some of them. D and trimming come from the DNA, and the V and J calls and clone size come from that table. The sample records about 140,000 clones, roughly 80% being singletons. The gene calls are TRBV27 and TRBJ1-6; D may be TRBD1 (5 bases). What was sequenced was peripheral blood. This clonotype was sampled from a woman between 55 and 75 years old with acute or convalescent COVID-19. CDR3 amino acids: CASSYSGNSPLHF. For the CDR3, the DNA is TGTGCCAGCAGCTACTCAGGGAATTCACCCCTCCACTTT.